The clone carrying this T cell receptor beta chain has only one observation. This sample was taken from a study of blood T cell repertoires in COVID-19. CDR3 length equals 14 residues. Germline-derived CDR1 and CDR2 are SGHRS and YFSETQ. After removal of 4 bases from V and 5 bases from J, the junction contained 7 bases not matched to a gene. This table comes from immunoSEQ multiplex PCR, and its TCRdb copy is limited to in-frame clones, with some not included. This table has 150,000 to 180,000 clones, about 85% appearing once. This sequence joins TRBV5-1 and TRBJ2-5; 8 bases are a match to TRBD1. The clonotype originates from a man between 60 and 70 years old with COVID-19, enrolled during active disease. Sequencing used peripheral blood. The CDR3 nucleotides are TGCGCCAGCAGCCGGACAGGGTCCGGGGAGACCCAGTACTTC. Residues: CASSRTGSGETQYF.